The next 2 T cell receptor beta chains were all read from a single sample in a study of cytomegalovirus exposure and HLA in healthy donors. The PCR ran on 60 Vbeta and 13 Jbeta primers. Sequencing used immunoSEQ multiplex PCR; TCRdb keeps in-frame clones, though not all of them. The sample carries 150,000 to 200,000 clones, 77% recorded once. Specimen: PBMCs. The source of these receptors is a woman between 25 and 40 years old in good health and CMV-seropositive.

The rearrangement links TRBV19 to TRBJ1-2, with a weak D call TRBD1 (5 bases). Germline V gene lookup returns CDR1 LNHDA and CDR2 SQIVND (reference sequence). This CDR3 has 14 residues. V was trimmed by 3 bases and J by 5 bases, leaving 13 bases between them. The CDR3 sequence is CASSMVGTFYGYTF. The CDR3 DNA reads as TGTGCCAGTAGTATGGTTGGGACTTTTTATGGCTACACCTTC.

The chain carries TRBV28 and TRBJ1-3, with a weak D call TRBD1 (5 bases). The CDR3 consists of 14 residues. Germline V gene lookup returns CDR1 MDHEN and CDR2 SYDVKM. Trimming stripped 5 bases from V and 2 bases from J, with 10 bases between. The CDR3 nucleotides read TGTGCCAGCAGTAGACAGCAACCTGGAAACACCATATATTTT. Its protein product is CASSRQQPGNTIYF.